This TCR beta chain was captured in a study of T cell responses to AZD1222 COVID-19 vaccine. Broader study findings: Most donors were white British, females outnumbered males, and clonal diversity was possibly underestimated. Regions left unmutated in variants are reportedly the target of nearly half of spike-specific TCRs. Spike-specific TCR breadth and depth went up after people got two AZD1222 doses.

In germline, CDR1 is SGHTA, CDR2 FQGNSA. V gave up 1 base and J gave up 3 bases; unmatched junction bases: 4. The CDR3 contains 15 residues. Assay used: immunoSEQ multiplex PCR; TCRdb lists only in-frame clones, some missing. The table includes approximately 100,000 clones, about 92% detected once. This clone has a single count. Antigen unknown. Source: peripheral blood, taken on day 0 of AZD1222 vaccination. The sequence came from an adult in good health. V gene TRBV7-2 combines with J gene TRBJ2-7; TRBD1 agrees at 9 bases. CDR3 sequence reads: CASSLGGGQGYEQYF. The CDR3 DNA reads TGTGCCAGCAGCTTAGGGGGGGGACAGGGCTACGAGCAGTACTTC.